The 18 T cell receptor beta chains presented below share a single source sample, sequenced in a study of blood T cell repertoires in COVID-19. Libraries were prepared by immunoSEQ multiplex PCR; TCRdb keeps only in-frame clonotypes and omits some of them. The sample has about 37,000 clones, approximately 86% seen once. The sample was peripheral blood. Receptors originate from a human donor in a cohort sampled during active COVID-19.

This chain joins TRBV30 and TRBJ1-1; possibly TRBD1 for D (5 bases). This CDR3 region has 16 residues. The V gene lost 8 bases and the J gene lost 2 bases, with 24 bases spanning the gap. Germline V gene data show CDR1 as GTSNPN and CDR2 as SVGIG (reference sequence). Here the CDR3 DNA reads TGTGCCGGCCTAGGGAGGGCAGGGTGGAGTAACACTGAAGCTTTCTTT. Its translation is CAGLGRAGWSNTEAFF.

The genes are TRBV19 and TRBJ2-2; 7 nucleotides match TRBD1. The V gene end was trimmed by 7 bases and the J gene end by 0 bases; junction bases not matched to a gene: 5. From germline, CDR1 is LNHDA and CDR2 SQIVND (reference sequence). The CDR3 runs to 15 residues. Here the CDR3 reads CASTLTGPNTGELFF. CDR3 sequence (DNA): TGTGCCAGTACCCTGACAGGGCCGAACACCGGGGAGCTGTTTTTT.

V usage is TRBV5-1 and J usage is TRBJ2-3, with 12 bases lining up with TRBD2. V gave up 0 bases and J gave up 4 bases; unmatched junction bases: 6. The germline gives CDR1 SGHRS, CDR2 YFSETQ. CDR3 length: 17 amino acids. CDR3 sequence: CASSLALAGGPPDTQYF. DNA for the CDR3: TGCGCCAGCAGCTTGGCCCTAGCGGGGGGGCCGCCAGATACGCAGTATTTT.

Here the CDR3 DNA reads TGCGCCAGCAGCTCCGGGGACAGGTTCTATGGCTACACCTTC. Amino acid sequence: CASSSGDRFYGYTF. The chain links TRBV5-1 to TRBJ1-2, with TRBD1 matching 8 bases. Germline V gene data show CDR1 as SGHRS and CDR2 as YFSETQ. V lost 3 bases and J lost 4; bases outside the gene matches: 5. The CDR3 extends over 14 amino acids.

V gene TRBV11-3 combines with J gene TRBJ2-7; 8 bases line up with TRBD1. V gave up 4 bases and J gave up 4 bases; unmatched junction bases: 3. The V gene's germline CDR1 is SGHNT and CDR2 YENEEA. This CDR3 contains 13 residues. This CDR3 is CASSSTGDYEQYF. The CDR3 region has the DNA TGTGCCAGCAGCTCGACAGGGGATTACGAGCAGTACTTC.

This rearrangement joins TRBV18 to TRBJ2-5; D not certain. V lost 3 bases, J lost 5 bases, and 10 bases lay in between. Germline CDR1 and CDR2: KGHSH and LQKENI. This CDR3 contains 13 residues. In nucleotides, the CDR3 is TGTGCCAGCTCACCTTGGAGCTCGGAGACCCAGTACTTC. Translated, it gives CASSPWSSETQYF.

J is TRBJ2-1 and V is TRBV10-1, with 13 positions matching TRBD2. The CDR3 runs 16 residues. The ends lost 2 bases at V and 8 bases at J; junction bases unmatched: 6. Germline values: CDR1 WNHNN, CDR2 SYGVQD (reference sequence). For the CDR3, the DNA is TGCGCCAGCAGTGAGGCACTAGCGGGAGGGGGGGATGAGCAGTTCTTC. Encoded protein: CASSEALAGGGDEQFF.

This sequence joins TRBV19 and TRBJ2-3; D gene ambiguous. CDR3 length: 11 amino acids. Germline lookup yields CDR1 LNHDA and CDR2 SQIVND (reference sequence). V dropped 4 bases and J dropped 4 bases, with 3 bases sitting between them. The CDR3 DNA reads as TGTGCCAGTAGTACTGCAGATACGCAGTATTTT. Encoded protein: CASSTADTQYF.

CDR3 sequence reads: CASSSSGTVREAFF. CDR3 DNA sequence: TGTGCCAGCAGCTCCTCCGGGACAGTGCGTGAAGCTTTCTTT. This sequence joins TRBV5-4 and TRBJ1-1, with 7 bases lining up with TRBD1. This CDR3 has 14 residues. V was clipped by 3 bases and J by 7 bases; unmatched bases: 9. Germline assignment: CDR1 SGHNT and CDR2 YYREEE (reference sequence).

The chain employs TRBV28 and TRBJ1-4; TRBD1 agrees at 12 bases. Germline values: CDR1 MDHEN, CDR2 SYDVKM. Trimming at V came to 6 bases and at J to 8 bases, leaving 7 bases not matched to a gene. This CDR3 has 15 amino acids. CDR3 protein: CASSPRDRGREKLFF. In nucleotides, the CDR3 is TGTGCCAGCAGCCCCCGGGACAGGGGGCGAGAAAAACTGTTTTTT.

This clone has only one observation. The CDR3 loop reads CASSAPSAHNEQFF. CDR3 in DNA: TGTGCCAGCAGTGCCCCTAGCGCCCACAATGAGCAGTTCTTC. The rearrangement uses TRBV2 and TRBJ2-1, with D possibly being TRBD2 (6 bases). Trimming removed 4 bases from V and 5 bases from J, with 12 bases in between. There are 14 residues in the CDR3. Per germline, CDR1 SNHLY and CDR2 FYNNEI.

This sequence joins TRBV9 and TRBJ2-3; 10 positions match TRBD2. With V trimmed by 4 bases and J by 4 bases, 12 bases remained unmatched. Germline V CDR1 and CDR2: SGDLS, YYNGEE. The CDR3 sequence is 17 residues long. The CDR3 region has the DNA TGTGCCAGCAGCTACACCTCTAGCGGGAGCTGGTCAGATACGCAGTATTTT. Protein: CASSYTSSGSWSDTQYF.

The CDR3 nucleotides are TGCAGCGTCGCACGGGAGTCTTCCTACAATGAGCAGTTCTTC. It translates to CSVARESSYNEQFF. The V and J genes are TRBV29-1 and TRBJ2-1, with D tentatively TRBD2 (6 bases). This CDR3 has 14 amino acids. Germline V gene sequence: CDR1 SQVTM, CDR2 ANQGSEA. V shed 6 bases and J shed 1 base, with 13 bases lying between them.

The V and J genes are TRBV3-1 (or the pseudogene TRBV3-2) and TRBJ1-1; D unresolved. Germline loops: CDR1 LGHDT, CDR2 YNNKEL (reference sequence). The CDR3 has 12 residues. Trimming pared 6 bases from V and 1 base from J, leaving 6 bases between. The CDR3 region has the DNA TGTGCCAGCAGACACAGGAACACTGAAGCTTTCTTT. Protein: CASRHRNTEAFF.

The genes are TRBV5-1 and TRBJ1-1, with TRBD1 matching 9 bases. CDR3 length equals 16 residues. CDR1 and CDR2 (germline): SGHRS, YFSETQ. The trim removed 5 bases at V and 1 base at J, leaving 9 bases unmatched. The CDR3 DNA sequence: TGCGCCAGCAGGCCGGACAGGGGATCGGGGAACACTGAAGCTTTCTTT. Residues: CASRPDRGSGNTEAFF.

The V call is TRBV28, the J call TRBJ2-7, with a weak D call TRBD2 (5 bases). The CDR3 length is 14 residues. V was pared by 3 bases and J by 1 base, with 10 bases between. CDR1 MDHEN and CDR2 SYDVKM come from the germline V gene. CDR3 in amino acids: CASSFVWRSYEQYF. CDR3 DNA: TGTGCCAGCAGTTTCGTTTGGAGGTCCTACGAGCAGTACTTC. Full variable domain (rest looked up from reference TRBV28 and TRBJ2-7): DVKVTQSSRYLVKRTGEKVFLECVQDMDHENMFWYRQDPGLGLRLIYFSYDVKMKEKGDIPEGYSVSREKKERFSLILESASTNQTSMYLCASSFVWRSYEQYFGPGTRLTVT.

The V and J genes are TRBV5-6 and TRBJ2-7, with 7 bases fitting TRBD1. Trimming at V came to 2 bases and at J to 3 bases, leaving 2 bases not matched to a gene. Per germline, CDR1 SGHDT and CDR2 YYEEEE. CDR3 size: 13 residues. CDR3: CASSFGQDYEQYF. Here the CDR3 DNA reads TGTGCCAGCAGCTTCGGACAGGACTACGAGCAGTACTTC.

The chain carries TRBV27 and TRBJ2-7, with a tentative D call TRBD1 (5 bases). Trimming took 6 bases from V and 3 from J, leaving 18 bases between them. The CDR3 runs to 15 residues. Germline values: CDR1 MNHEY, CDR2 SMNVEV (reference sequence). The CDR3 region has the DNA TGTGCCAGCAGAATGAAATCAGGGTCTCACTACGAGCAGTACTTC. It encodes CASRMKSGSHYEQYF.